These 5 T cell receptor beta chains share one sample of origin, sequenced in a study of blood T cell repertoires in COVID-19. Assay: immunoSEQ multiplex PCR; the TCRdb copy retains only in-frame clones and omits some. The table records roughly 100,000 clones, about 91% of them present only once. What was sequenced was peripheral blood. Receptors were obtained from a human donor in a cohort sampled during active COVID-19.

V usage is TRBV4-1 and J usage is TRBJ2-1, with 11 bases matching TRBD2. This CDR3 has 16 amino acids. Germline lookup yields CDR1 MGHRA and CDR2 YSYEKL. Trimming at V came to 4 bases and at J to 4 bases, leaving 6 bases not matched to a gene. The DNA for the CDR3 is TGCGCCAGCAGCCCAACTAGCGGGAGTACGTACAATGAGCAGTTCTTC. Residues: CASSPTSGSTYNEQFF.

The V call is TRBV4-3, the J call TRBJ1-4, with D perhaps TRBD1 (5 bases). V was cut by 0 bases and J by 11 bases, with 10 bases left in between. Germline V CDR1 and CDR2: LGHNA, YSLEER. The CDR3 contains 13 residues. In DNA form, the CDR3 reads TGCGCCAGCAGCCAAGACCCAGGGAAGAAACTGTTTTTT. As protein: CASSQDPGKKLFF.

This clone was detected once. V gene TRBV5-8 combines with J gene TRBJ1-4; D uncertain. There are 16 residues in the CDR3. The germline CDR1 and CDR2 sequences are SGHTS and YDEGEE. Deletions cut 0 bases from V and 4 bases from J, with 13 bases between. CDR3 DNA: TGTGCCAGCAGCTTGGGACACGGCAACAATAATGAAAAACTGTTTTTT. Its protein is CASSLGHGNNNEKLFF.

The V call is TRBV4-3, the J call TRBJ2-7; D might be TRBD1 (5 bases). Per germline, CDR1 LGHNA and CDR2 YSLEER. V was pared by 1 base and J by 6 bases, with 16 bases between. This CDR3 spans 15 amino acids. CDR3 loop: CASSQAAGFDGEQYF. The CDR3 DNA is TGCGCCAGCAGCCAAGCAGCAGGGTTCGATGGCGAGCAGTACTTC.

The chain joins TRBV6-2 or TRBV6-3 to TRBJ2-3, with TRBD1 as a possible D gene (6 bases). CDR1 and CDR2 (germline): MNHEY, SVGEGT. Trimming removed 2 bases from V and 2 bases from J, with 11 bases in between. The length of the CDR3 is 15 residues. The CDR3 reads CASSYLGTNTDTQYF. The CDR3 DNA reads TGTGCCAGCAGTTACCTTGGGACAAACACAGATACGCAGTATTTT.